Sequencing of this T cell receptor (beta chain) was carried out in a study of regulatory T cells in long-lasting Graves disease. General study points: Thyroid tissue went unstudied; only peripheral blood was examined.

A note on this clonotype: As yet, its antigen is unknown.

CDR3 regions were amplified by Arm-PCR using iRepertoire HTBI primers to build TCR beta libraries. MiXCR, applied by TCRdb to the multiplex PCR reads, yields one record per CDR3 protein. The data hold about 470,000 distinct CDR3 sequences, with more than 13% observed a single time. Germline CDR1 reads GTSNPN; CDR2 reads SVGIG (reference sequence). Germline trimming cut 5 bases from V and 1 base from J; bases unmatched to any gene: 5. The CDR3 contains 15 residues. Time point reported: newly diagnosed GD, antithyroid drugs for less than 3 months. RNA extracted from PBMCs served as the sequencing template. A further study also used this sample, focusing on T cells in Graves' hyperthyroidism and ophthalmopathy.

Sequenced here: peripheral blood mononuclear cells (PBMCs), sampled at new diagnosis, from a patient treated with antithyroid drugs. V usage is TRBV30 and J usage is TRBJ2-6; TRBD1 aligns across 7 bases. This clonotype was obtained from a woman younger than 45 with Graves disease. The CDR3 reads CAWDRVGSGANVLTF. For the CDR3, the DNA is TGTGCCTGGGACAGGGTCGGATCTGGGGCCAACGTCCTGACTTTC. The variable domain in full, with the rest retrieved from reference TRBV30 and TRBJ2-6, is SQTIHQWPATLVQPVGSPLSLECTVEGTSNPNLYWYRQAAGRGLQLLFYSVGIGQISSEVPQNLSASRPQDRQFILSSKKLLLSDSGFYLCAWDRVGSGANVLTFGAGSRLTVL.